The 2 T cell receptor beta chains given below trace back to one sample, sequenced in a study of CD8 T cells in Susac syndrome. RNA in amounts of roughly 0.45 to 1 ug was reverse transcribed with random hexamers. Each CDR3 protein is one row after TCRdb ran MiXCR on the immunoSEQ multiplex PCR reads. The table lists approximately 150,000 distinct CDR3 sequences, approximately 94% of them singletons. The source material was CD4+ T cells from PBMCs. The source is a human donor with multiple sclerosis.

The gene calls are TRBV19 and TRBJ1-1, with TRBD1 matching 8 bases. V dropped 7 bases and J dropped 6; count of bases not matched to a gene: 10. The CDR3 has 14 amino acids. Germline CDR1 is LNHDA and CDR2 is SQIVND (reference sequence). The CDR3 loop is CASTDGQGFAEAFF. The CDR3 coding sequence is TGTGCCAGTACCGACGGACAGGGTTTCGCTGAAGCTTTCTTT.

CDR3 DNA sequence: TGTGCCAGCGCCTCGGACGGATACGAGCAGTACTTC. This gives the protein CASASDGYEQYF. The genes are TRBV28 and TRBJ2-7; D is undetermined. The CDR3 totals 12 residues. The V and J ends lost 8 bases and 4 bases respectively, with 12 bases between them. The germline CDR1 and CDR2 sequences are MDHEN and SYDVKM.